These T cell receptor beta chains were read from a single sample in a study of blood T cell repertoires in COVID-19. Sequenced by immunoSEQ multiplex PCR; TCRdb stores in-frame clones only, minus some. In the table there are roughly 90,000 clones, about 82% of which are singletons. Sequencing used peripheral blood. These receptor sequences come from a human donor in a cohort sampled during active COVID-19. Each CDR3 is given with its conserved first and last residue. Each record gives: D gene, V gene, J gene, clone size, CDR3 DNA, CDR3 protein. The D gene is left open where the match is weak. Rows may omit the clone size; those that give it use once, few, many or a size class.

D: TRBD1; V: TRBV6-6; J: TRBJ1-4; size: NA; DNA: TGTGCCAGCAGTCTACAGCCGCCCGGGACAGATTATGAAAAACTGTTTTTT; CDR3: CASSLQPPGTDYEKLFF
D: NA; V: TRBV19; J: TRBJ1-2; size: NA; DNA: TGTGCCAGTACGGGCAGCGCGGGGCCCAACTATGGCTACACCTTC; CDR3: CASTGSAGPNYGYTF
D: TRBD1; V: TRBV23-1; J: TRBJ1-6; size: NA; DNA: TGCGCCAGCAGTCAGGACAGGTCGAATTCACCCCTCCACTTT; CDR3: CASSQDRSNSPLHF
D: TRBD2; V: TRBV7-9; J: TRBJ2-3; size: NA; DNA: TGTGCCAGCAGCTTAGGGCGGGAGGCAGATACGCAGTATTTT; CDR3: CASSLGREADTQYF
D: TRBD2; V: TRBV4-3; J: TRBJ2-3; size: NA; DNA: TGCGCCAGCAGCCAAGATGCGGGGGTCGGGACAGATACGCAGTATTTT; CDR3: CASSQDAGVGTDTQYF
D: NA; V: TRBV5-6; J: TRBJ2-7; size: NA; DNA: TGTGCCAGCAGCTTGGTAGGACAGTACTCCTACGAGCAGTACTTC; CDR3: CASSLVGQYSYEQYF
D: NA; V: TRBV6-2/TRBV6-3; J: TRBJ2-4; size: NA; DNA: TGTGCCAGCAGTTACTCGGGGGGATCGGCTCACATTCAGTACTTC; CDR3: CASSYSGGSAHIQYF
D: TRBD2; V: TRBV10-3; J: TRBJ2-3; size: once; DNA: TGTGCCGTTTCTAGCGGGGGGGCCGCAGATACGCAGTATTTT; CDR3: CAVSSGGAADTQYF
D: NA; V: TRBV10-3; J: TRBJ1-2; size: once; DNA: TGTGCCATCAGTGAGTCAGCCACCTATGGCTACACCTTC; CDR3: CAISESATYGYTF
D: NA; V: TRBV9; J: TRBJ2-1; size: NA; DNA: TGTGCCAGCAGCGTAGAGACTAGTATCGTCGTTGAGCAGTTCTTC; CDR3: CASSVETSIVVEQFF
D: NA; V: TRBV7-2; J: TRBJ2-7; size: NA; DNA: TGTGCCAGCAGCTTACAGGACTCCTACGAGCAGTACTTC; CDR3: CASSLQDSYEQYF
D: NA; V: TRBV7-3; J: TRBJ2-3; size: NA; DNA: TGTGCCAGCAGCCCCGGGGGAGATTACACAGATACGCAGTATTTT; CDR3: CASSPGGDYTDTQYF
D: NA; V: TRBV6-2/TRBV6-3; J: TRBJ1-5; size: NA; DNA: TGTGCCAGCAGTTACGAATGGGGGCAGAGCAATCAGCCCCAGCATTTT; CDR3: CASSYEWGQSNQPQHF
D: NA; V: TRBV4-2; J: TRBJ1-1; size: once; DNA: TGTGCCAGCAGCCAAGAGGACTCCCCGGGGGCTGAAGCTTTCTTT; CDR3: CASSQEDSPGAEAFF
D: NA; V: TRBV5-5; J: TRBJ2-7; size: once; DNA: TGTGCCAGCAGCCAGCACGGCGGGGGCGGTTTCTACGAGCAGTACTTC; CDR3: CASSQHGGGGFYEQYF
D: TRBD1; V: TRBV7-7; J: TRBJ2-7; size: NA; DNA: TGTGCCAGCAGCTTAGGACAGGGCCCTGCCTACGAGCAGTACTTC; CDR3: CASSLGQGPAYEQYF
D: TRBD1; V: TRBV6-6; J: TRBJ1-5; size: NA; DNA: TGTGCCAGCAACCCAGGACAGGGCAGCCAGCCCCAGCATTTT; CDR3: CASNPGQGSQPQHF
D: TRBD2; V: TRBV20-1; J: TRBJ2-7; size: NA; DNA: TGCAGTGCTAGTGATTCGACTAGCGCCTACGAGCAGTACTTC; CDR3: CSASDSTSAYEQYF
D: NA; V: TRBV19; J: TRBJ2-6; size: few; DNA: TGTGCCAGTAGTGCCACATCCTCTGGGGCCAACGTCCTGACTTTC; CDR3: CASSATSSGANVLTF
D: NA; V: TRBV19; J: TRBJ1-2; size: NA; DNA: TGTGCCAGTAGACTATATGGCTACACCTTC; CDR3: CASRLYGYTF
D: NA; V: TRBV7-2; J: TRBJ1-4; size: once; DNA: TGTGCCAGCAGCTTTGTGTACAGAAATGAAAAACTGTTTTTT; CDR3: CASSFVYRNEKLFF
D: NA; V: TRBV7-9; J: TRBJ1-2; size: NA; DNA: TGTGCCAGCAGCTCTCACGGACGGGGTGTGTATGGCTACACCTTC; CDR3: CASSSHGRGVYGYTF
D: NA; V: TRBV6-1; J: TRBJ1-2; size: NA; DNA: TGTGCCAGCAGTGAAATAGGCATCAGGGGCTATGGCTACACCTTC; CDR3: CASSEIGIRGYGYTF
D: TRBD2; V: TRBV7-8; J: TRBJ2-1; size: NA; DNA: TGCGCCAGCAGCGGACGGACTAGCGGGGCCTACAATGAGCAGTTCTTC; CDR3: CASSGRTSGAYNEQFF
D: TRBD1; V: TRBV7-9; J: TRBJ2-7; size: NA; DNA: TGTGCCAGCAGCCCGGACAGGGAAAACTACGAGCAGAGTTACGAGCAGTACTTC; CDR3: CASSPDRENYEQSYEQYF
D: TRBD2; V: TRBV10-3; J: TRBJ2-2; size: NA; DNA: TGTGCCATCAGTGAGGTCAGTCGGCGGGAGGGTGACACCGGGGAGCTGTTTTTT; CDR3: CAISEVSRREGDTGELFF
D: TRBD1; V: TRBV7-2; J: TRBJ2-1; size: NA; DNA: TGTGCCAGCAGCGGCAGACAGGGGTCGGGTGAGCAGTTCTTC; CDR3: CASSGRQGSGEQFF
D: TRBD1; V: TRBV19; J: TRBJ1-5; size: few; DNA: TGTGCCAGTAGTCCGGGACAGGGGCCTTCGCCCCAGCATTTT; CDR3: CASSPGQGPSPQHF
D: TRBD1; V: TRBV25-1; J: TRBJ1-4; size: NA; DNA: TGTGCCAGCAGTGGGGACAGGGGAAAAGAAAAACTGTTTTTT; CDR3: CASSGDRGKEKLFF
D: NA; V: TRBV6-2/TRBV6-3; J: TRBJ2-2; size: NA; DNA: TGTGCCAGCAGCCCGACTACCAAACTATACACCGGGGAGCTGTTTTTT; CDR3: CASSPTTKLYTGELFF
D: TRBD2; V: TRBV20-1; J: TRBJ2-3; size: NA; DNA: TGCAGTGCTAGTTTGGGGGGGGGATCCACAGATACGCAGTATTTT; CDR3: CSASLGGGSTDTQYF
D: TRBD2; V: TRBV4-3; J: TRBJ2-7; size: NA; DNA: TGCGCCAGCAGCACCCTAGCGGGAGGGACCGAGCAGTACTTC; CDR3: CASSTLAGGTEQYF
D: TRBD2; V: TRBV9; J: TRBJ2-3; size: NA; DNA: TGTGCCAGCAGCGCGGGGGGGAGGGCGAGCACAGATACGCAGTATTTT; CDR3: CASSAGGRASTDTQYF